This paragraph reports one TCR beta chain. TCRdb keeps only in-frame clones here, not all; method: immunoSEQ multiplex PCR. Of approximately 44,000 clones in the sample, less than 95% were seen once. Per germline, CDR1 SNHLY and CDR2 FYNNEI. The CDR3 is made up of 17 amino acids. V dropped 6 bases and J dropped 0; count of bases not matched to a gene: 8. The data belong to a study of OX40 agonist ivuxolimab in advanced cancers. Across the study: Cancers in dose escalation were hepatocellular, melanoma, renal cell and head and neck.

The sequences come from CD4+ or CD8+ T cells sorted from blood, collected in a trial of the OX40 agonist ivuxolimab. The source is an adult with an advanced solid tumor such as melanoma, head and neck, liver or kidney cancer. This rearrangement joins TRBV2 to TRBJ2-2, with 9 bases aligning to TRBD1. CDR3 region: CASRGQGSTPNTGELFF. Here the CDR3 DNA reads TGTGCCAGCAGGGGACAGGGTTCGACCCCGAACACCGGGGAGCTGTTTTTT.